This T cell receptor beta chain appears in the sequencing data of a study of blood T cell repertoires in COVID-19. Study overall: T cells, B-cell-depleted T cells, or PBMCs provided the cDNA or gDNA that served as material.

This clone appeared a few times. The protocol was immunoSEQ multiplex PCR, while the TCRdb copy is restricted to in-frame clones and leaves out a portion. Of around 160,000 clones in the sample, 80% were seen once. This CDR3 region has 12 residues. Germline V lookup: CDR1 SNHLY, CDR2 FYNNEI. Deletions cut 7 bases from V and 10 bases from J, with 14 bases between. V is TRBV2 and J is TRBJ2-1, with a possible D match to TRBD2 (5 bases). The sequencing sample was made of peripheral blood. This receptor was taken from a man between 60 and 75 years old with active or convalescent COVID-19. In nucleotides, the CDR3 is TGTGCCAGCAACGGACTTCTAGGGGAGCAGTTCTTC. It codes for CASNGLLGEQFF.